The present TCR beta chain was sequenced within a study of regulatory T cells in long-lasting Graves disease. The study, taken as a whole, reports: New patients shared over 800 public clonotypes, fewer than the approximately 2,500 shared by persistent patients.

Sequencing libraries for TCR beta were prepared with iRepertoire HTBI primers and Arm-PCR of CDR3 regions. One entry per CDR3 protein results from TCRdb running MiXCR on the multiplex PCR reads. The data contain over 650,000 distinct CDR3 sequences, roughly 30% of them seen just once; the ten biggest clones take up 40% to 50%. V lost 7 bases and J 4 bases, leaving 18 bases between the germline ends. The CDR3 loop spans 16 amino acids. Per the germline V gene, CDR1 is KGHDR and CDR2 is SFDVKD. Time point: persistent/refractory GD, antithyroid drugs over 5 years with positive TRAb. Following extraction of RNA from PBMCs, that RNA was used to make the TCR library. As concerns this clonotype: As yet, its antigen is unknown.

The gene calls are TRBV24-1 and TRBJ2-2, with unresolved D. This specimen was peripheral blood mononuclear cells (PBMCs), taken when the disease was refractory, from a patient treated with antithyroid drugs. This receptor was identified in a female donor with Graves disease. CDR3 DNA sequence: TGTGCCACCAGGGGCCCGGGTCCCCGGGTCACCGGGGAGCTGTTTTTT. This gives the protein CATRGPGPRVTGELFF.